The 10 T cell receptor beta chains presented below share a single source sample, sequenced in a study of T cell changes during pregnancy in multiple sclerosis. TCRdb's copy holds only in-frame clones and misses some; the assay was immunoSEQ multiplex PCR. Among 60,000 to 70,000 clones listed, 92% were seen once. The material was peripheral blood, obtained in the second trimester of pregnancy. The receptors shown here come from a female donor in good health, enrolled as a control in a pregnancy study.

This chain uses TRBV7-2 with TRBJ2-1, with D unclear. V dropped 2 bases and J dropped 0 bases, with 11 bases sitting between them. The V gene's germline CDR1 is SGHTA and CDR2 FQGNSA. This CDR3 comprises 16 residues. The CDR3 coding sequence is TGTGCCAGCAGCTTACCGATTAGCAACTCCTACAATGAGCAGTTCTTC. Protein sequence: CASSLPISNSYNEQFF. The entire variable domain, with the rest obtained from reference TRBV7-2 and TRBJ2-1, is as follows: GAGVSQSPSNKVTEKGKDVELRCDPISGHTALYWYRQSLGQGLEFLIYFQGNSAPDKSGLPSDRFSAERTGGSVSTLTIQRTQQEDSAVYLCASSLPISNSYNEQFFGPGTRLTVL.

The chain links TRBV19 to TRBJ1-4; the match to TRBD1 covers 7 bases. V trimming: 8 bases; J trimming: 7 bases; junction bases outside the gene matches: 10. CDR3 length: 14 residues. The V gene's germline CDR1 is LNHDA and CDR2 SQIVND (reference sequence). CDR3 coding DNA: TGTGCCAGTGAGAGACAGGGAATAGGTGAAAAACTGTTTTTT. Its protein product is CASERQGIGEKLFF.

The sample holds one count of this clone. The genes are TRBV28 and TRBJ1-2; a weak D match, TRBD1 (5 bases). The V end was cut by 4 bases, the J end by 4 bases, with 13 bases between. The CDR3 runs 14 residues. Germline loops: CDR1 MDHEN, CDR2 SYDVKM. DNA for the CDR3: TGTGCCAGCAGTTCCCAGTCAGGGTCCTATGGCTACACCTTC. It encodes CASSSQSGSYGYTF.

The chain is built from TRBV28 and TRBJ1-2; 7 bases agree with TRBD1. V trimming: 2 bases; J trimming: 3 bases; junction bases outside the gene matches: 3. CDR3 length: 14 amino acids. Per germline, CDR1 MDHEN and CDR2 SYDVKM. CDR3 residues: CASSLGTVHYGYTF. In nucleotides, the CDR3 is TGTGCCAGCAGTTTAGGGACAGTTCACTATGGCTACACCTTC.

The CDR3 DNA is TGTGCCTGGCAGGGGGCGTTTGGAAACACCATATATTTT. Translation gives CAWQGAFGNTIYF. The chain links TRBV30 to TRBJ1-3, with 8 bases aligning to TRBD1. The CDR3 is 13 amino acids. Germline V lookup: CDR1 GTSNPN, CDR2 SVGIG (reference sequence). Trimming removed 5 bases from V and 3 bases from J; junction bases left unmatched: 3.

The chain carries TRBV5-6 and TRBJ2-1; 12 bases map to TRBD2. Looked up from germline, CDR1 is SGHDT and CDR2 is YYEEEE. J was trimmed by 6 bases and V by 5 bases; bases with no gene match: 12. The CDR3 loop spans 17 amino acids. As DNA, the CDR3 is TGTGCCAGCAGTCGTCCTAGCGGGAGGGAACCCCGCAATGAGCAGTTCTTC. Its protein is CASSRPSGREPRNEQFF.

V usage is TRBV7-9 and J usage is TRBJ2-2, with 14 bases fitting TRBD2. The CDR3 totals 17 residues. The germline V gene encodes CDR1 SEHNR and CDR2 FQNEAQ (reference sequence). J gave up 5 bases and V 2 bases, and 4 bases lay outside the gene matches. Here the CDR3 DNA reads TGTGCCAGCAGCTTAAAGGGGACTAGCGGGAGAACCGGGGAGCTGTTTTTT. Protein: CASSLKGTSGRTGELFF.

The chain combines TRBV5-1 with TRBJ2-1; the match to TRBD2 covers 10 bases. V lost 0 bases, J lost 4 bases, and 1 base stayed unmatched. The CDR3 runs 15 residues. Germline CDR1 is SGHRS and CDR2 is YFSETQ. The CDR3 DNA sequence: TGCGCCAGCAGCTTGGGACTAGCGGGTTACAATGAGCAGTTCTTC. Its translation: CASSLGLAGYNEQFF.

This chain links TRBV11-3 with TRBJ2-3; 7 bases agree with TRBD1. The V segment lost 4 bases and the J segment 2 bases; nucleotides outside the gene matches: 12. The CDR3 has 17 residues. In germline, CDR1 is SGHNT, CDR2 YENEEA. CDR3 coding DNA: TGTGCCAGCAGCTCTCGATCCGGGACAGCCAACACAGATACGCAGTATTTT. It specifies CASSSRSGTANTDTQYF.

This sequence joins TRBV5-1 and TRBJ2-1; the match to TRBD1 covers 9 bases. Germline values: CDR1 SGHRS, CDR2 YFSETQ. The V segment lost 4 bases and the J segment 6 bases; nucleotides outside the gene matches: 5. The CDR3 covers 14 residues. Written as DNA, the CDR3 is TGCGCCAGCAGCCCGGGACAGGGTTTCAATGAGCAGTTCTTC. Its protein product is CASSPGQGFNEQFF.